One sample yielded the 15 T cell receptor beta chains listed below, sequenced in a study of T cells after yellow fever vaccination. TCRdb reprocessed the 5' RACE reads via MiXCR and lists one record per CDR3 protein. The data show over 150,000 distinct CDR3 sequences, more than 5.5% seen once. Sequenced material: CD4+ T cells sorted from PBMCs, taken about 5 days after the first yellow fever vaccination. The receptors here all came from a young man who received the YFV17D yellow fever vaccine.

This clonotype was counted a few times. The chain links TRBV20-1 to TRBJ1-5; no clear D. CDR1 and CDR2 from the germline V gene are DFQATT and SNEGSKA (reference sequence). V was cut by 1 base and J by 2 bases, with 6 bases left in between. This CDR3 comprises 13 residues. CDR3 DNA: TGCAGTGCTAGAGTCGGGGGCAATCAGCCCCAGCATTTT. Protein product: CSARVGGNQPQHF.

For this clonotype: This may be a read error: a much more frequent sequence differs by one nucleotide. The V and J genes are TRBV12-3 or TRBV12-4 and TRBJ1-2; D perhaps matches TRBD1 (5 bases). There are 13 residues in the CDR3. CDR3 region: CARSLGGVFGYTF. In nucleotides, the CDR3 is TGTGCCAGGAGTTTAGGAGGGGTCTTTGGCTACACCTTC.

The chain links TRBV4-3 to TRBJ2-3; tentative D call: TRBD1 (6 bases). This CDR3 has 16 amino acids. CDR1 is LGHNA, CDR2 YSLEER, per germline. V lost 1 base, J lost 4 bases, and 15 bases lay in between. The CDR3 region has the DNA TGCGCCAGCAGCCAAGCCACAGGGACGGGCGCAGATACGCAGTATTTT. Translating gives CASSQATGTGADTQYF.

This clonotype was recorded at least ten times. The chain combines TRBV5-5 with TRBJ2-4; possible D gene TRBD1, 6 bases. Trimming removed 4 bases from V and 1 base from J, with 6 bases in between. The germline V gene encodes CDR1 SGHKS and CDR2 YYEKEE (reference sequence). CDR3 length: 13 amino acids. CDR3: CASSQGAKNIQYF. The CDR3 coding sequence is TGTGCCAGCAGCCAGGGGGCCAAAAACATTCAGTACTTC. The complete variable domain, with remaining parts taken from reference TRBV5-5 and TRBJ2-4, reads DAGVTQSPTHLIKTRGQQVTLRCSPISGHKSVSWYQQVLGQGPQFIFQYYEKEERGRGNFPDRFSARQFPNYSSELNVNALLLGDSALYLCASSQGAKNIQYFGAGTRLSVL.

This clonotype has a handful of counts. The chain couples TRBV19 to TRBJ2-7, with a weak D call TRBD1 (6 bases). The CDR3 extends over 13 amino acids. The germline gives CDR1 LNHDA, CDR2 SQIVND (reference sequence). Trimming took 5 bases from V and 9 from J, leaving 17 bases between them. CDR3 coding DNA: TGTGCCAGTAGTCTTTCAGGGGATGGTGTGCAGTACTTC. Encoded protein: CASSLSGDGVQYF.

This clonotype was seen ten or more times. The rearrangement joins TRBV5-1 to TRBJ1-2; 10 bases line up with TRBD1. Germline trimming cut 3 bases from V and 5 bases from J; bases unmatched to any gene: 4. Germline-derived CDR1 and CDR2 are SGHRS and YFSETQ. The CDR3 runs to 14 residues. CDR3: CASSSGQGTYGYTF. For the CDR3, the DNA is TGCGCCAGCAGCTCGGGACAGGGGACATATGGCTACACCTTC.

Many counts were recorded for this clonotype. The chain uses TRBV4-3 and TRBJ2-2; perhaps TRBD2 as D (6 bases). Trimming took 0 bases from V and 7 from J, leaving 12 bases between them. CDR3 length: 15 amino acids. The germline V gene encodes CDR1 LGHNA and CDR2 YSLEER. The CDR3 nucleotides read TGCGCCAGCAGCCAAGATGCGGGGTCGGGCGGGGAGCTGTTTTTT. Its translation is CASSQDAGSGGELFF.

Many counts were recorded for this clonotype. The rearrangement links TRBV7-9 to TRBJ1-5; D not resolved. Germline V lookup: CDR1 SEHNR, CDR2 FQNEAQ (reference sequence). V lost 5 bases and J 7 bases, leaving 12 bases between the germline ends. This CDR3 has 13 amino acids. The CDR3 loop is CASSAEERQPQHF. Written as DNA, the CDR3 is TGTGCCAGCAGCGCTGAAGAGCGACAGCCCCAGCATTTT. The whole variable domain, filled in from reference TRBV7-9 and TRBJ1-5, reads DTGVSQNPRHKITKRGQNVTFRCDPISEHNRLYWYRQTLGQGPEFLTYFQNEAQLEKSRLLSDRFSAERPKGSFSTLEIQRTEQGDSAMYLCASSAEERQPQHFGDGTRLSIL.

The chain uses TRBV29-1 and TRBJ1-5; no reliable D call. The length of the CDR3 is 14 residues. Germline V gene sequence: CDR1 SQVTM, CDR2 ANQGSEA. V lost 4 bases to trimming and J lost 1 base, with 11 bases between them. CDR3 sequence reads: CSVGEWGSNQPQHF. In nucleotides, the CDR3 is TGCAGCGTTGGAGAATGGGGAAGCAATCAGCCCCAGCATTTT. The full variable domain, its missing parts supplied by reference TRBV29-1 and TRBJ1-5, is SAVISQKPSRDICQRGTSLTIQCQVDSQVTMMFWYRQQPGQSLTLIATANQGSEATYESGFVIDKFPISRPNLTFSTLTVSNMSPEDSSIYLCSVGEWGSNQPQHFGDGTRLSIL.

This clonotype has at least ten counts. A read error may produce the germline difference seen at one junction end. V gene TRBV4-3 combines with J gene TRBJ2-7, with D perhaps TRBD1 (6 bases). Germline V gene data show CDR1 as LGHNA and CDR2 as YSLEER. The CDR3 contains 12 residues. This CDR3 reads CASSQEGRTVHF. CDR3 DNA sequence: TGCGCCAGCAGCCAAGAAGGAAGGACAGTCCACTTC.

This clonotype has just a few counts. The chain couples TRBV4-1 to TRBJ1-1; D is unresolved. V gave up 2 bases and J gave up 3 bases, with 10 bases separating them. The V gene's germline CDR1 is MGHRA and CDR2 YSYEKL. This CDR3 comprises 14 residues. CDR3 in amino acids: CASSQRPPDTEAFF. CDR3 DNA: TGCGCCAGCAGCCAACGCCCCCCTGACACTGAAGCTTTCTTT.

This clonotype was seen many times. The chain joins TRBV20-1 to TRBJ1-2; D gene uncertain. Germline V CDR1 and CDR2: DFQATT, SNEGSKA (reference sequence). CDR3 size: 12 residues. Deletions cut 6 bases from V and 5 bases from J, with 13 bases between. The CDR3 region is CSAADRDYGYTF. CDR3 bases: TGCAGTGCCGCTGACCGGGATTATGGCTACACCTTC.

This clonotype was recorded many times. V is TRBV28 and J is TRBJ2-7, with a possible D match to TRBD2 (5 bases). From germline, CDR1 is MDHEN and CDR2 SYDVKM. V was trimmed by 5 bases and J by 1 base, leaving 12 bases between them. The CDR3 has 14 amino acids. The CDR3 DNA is TGTGCCAGCAGTGAAGGGAGTAGATCCTACGAGCAGTACGTC. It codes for CASSEGSRSYEQYV.

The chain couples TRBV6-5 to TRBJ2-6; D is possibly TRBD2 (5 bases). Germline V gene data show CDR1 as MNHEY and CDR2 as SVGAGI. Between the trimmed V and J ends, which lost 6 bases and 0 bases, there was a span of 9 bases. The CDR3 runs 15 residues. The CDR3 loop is CASRRTDSGANVLTF. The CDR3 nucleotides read TGTGCCAGCAGGAGGACTGACTCTGGGGCCAACGTCCTGACTTTC.

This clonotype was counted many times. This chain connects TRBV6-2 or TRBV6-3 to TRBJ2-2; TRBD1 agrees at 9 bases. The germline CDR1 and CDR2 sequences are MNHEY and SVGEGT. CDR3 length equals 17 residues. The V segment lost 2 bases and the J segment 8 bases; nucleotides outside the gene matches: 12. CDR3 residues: CASSYTRPGTGFGELFF. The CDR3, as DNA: TGTGCCAGCAGTTACACACGTCCCGGGACAGGGTTTGGGGAGCTGTTTTTT.